The 9 T cell receptor beta chains reported below all come from one sample, sequenced in a study of T cells in Graves' hyperthyroidism and ophthalmopathy. RNA transcripts yielded amplified TCR beta CDR3 regions. HTBI primers drove first-round RT-PCR of the TCR CDR3. Using its own MiXCR run on the multiplex PCR reads, TCRdb lists one record per CDR3 protein. The sample yields a few hundred thousand distinct CDR3 sequences, roughly 25% seen once. Source material: blood. These receptors were obtained from a man in his fifties or sixties with Graves' hyperthyroidism.

The CDR3 loop is CASSLNSGSDTQYF. The CDR3 DNA follows: TGTGCCAGCAGCTTAAACAGCGGGAGTGATACGCAGTATTTT. The V and J genes are TRBV7-2 and TRBJ2-3; 8 positions match TRBD2. The junction had 4 bases not matched to a gene; V was cut back by 2 bases and J by 6 bases. This CDR3 is built from 14 residues. CDR1 SGHTA and CDR2 FQGNSA come from the germline V gene.

In its sample, this clonotype was seen a few times. The chain uses TRBV29-1 and TRBJ2-5; 9 bases align to TRBD1. CDR1 is SQVTM and CDR2 is ANQGSEA in the germline V gene. J lost 4 bases, V lost 6 bases, and 6 bases had no gene match. The CDR3 extends over 13 amino acids. CDR3 amino acids: CSVTGTGRETQYF. CDR3 in DNA: TGCAGCGTCACCGGGACAGGGAGAGAGACCCAGTACTTC.

The chain employs TRBV28 and TRBJ1-5, with 7 positions matching TRBD1. The CDR3 has 11 amino acids. The ends lost 4 bases at V and 16 bases at J; junction bases unmatched: 7. Per germline, CDR1 MDHEN and CDR2 SYDVKM. CDR3 DNA: TGTGCCAGCAGTTCGACAGGGCCTCAACATTTT. As protein: CASSSTGPQHF.

This clonotype has just a few counts. The chain is built from TRBV20-1 and TRBJ2-2, with a tentative D call TRBD1 (6 bases). Germline loops: CDR1 DFQATT, CDR2 SNEGSKA (reference sequence). Trimming pared 0 bases from V and 8 bases from J, leaving 10 bases between. This CDR3 region has 13 residues. The CDR3 here is CSARDVGAGELFF. The CDR3 nucleotides are TGCAGTGCTAGAGATGTGGGGGCGGGGGAGCTGTTTTTT.

The V and J genes are TRBV12-3 or TRBV12-4 and TRBJ1-5; D may be TRBD1 (6 bases). CDR3 length equals 16 residues. Trimming stripped 6 bases from V and 2 bases from J, with 17 bases between. The CDR3: CASRRGAAEGNQPQHF. The CDR3 nucleotides read TGTGCCAGCAGAAGGGGGGCCGCAGAGGGCAATCAGCCCCAGCATTTT.

This chain's CDR3 is CASNTPAYTYEQYF. The CDR3 DNA reads TGTGCCAGCAACACCCCAGCGTATACCTACGAGCAGTACTTC. The V and J genes are TRBV7-9 and TRBJ2-7; D uncertain. Germline V gene data show CDR1 as SEHNR and CDR2 as FQNEAQ (reference sequence). The CDR3 is made up of 14 amino acids. The V end lost 7 bases, the J end lost 2 bases, and 15 bases lay between the germline ends.

The sample holds many counts of this clonotype. The chain carries TRBV3-1 and TRBJ2-3; 8 nucleotides align to TRBD2. Germline V gene lookup returns CDR1 LGHDT and CDR2 YNNKEL (reference sequence). This CDR3 contains 14 residues. With 1 base clipped from V and 4 bases from J, the junction kept 1 base outside the gene matches. The CDR3 reads CASSQAGGPDTQYF. Written as DNA, the CDR3 is TGTGCCAGCAGCCAAGCGGGAGGGCCAGATACGCAGTATTTT.

CDR3 bases: TGCGCCAGCAGCCAAGAAAGATCCGGTTGGGAGACCCAGTACTTC. Its translation is CASSQERSGWETQYF. This chain links TRBV4-1 with TRBJ2-5; D call uncertain. Germline-derived CDR1 and CDR2 are MGHRA and YSYEKL. With 0 bases removed from V and 5 bases from J, the gap between germline ends came to 13 bases. This CDR3 comprises 15 residues.

The rearrangement uses TRBV6-9 and TRBJ2-1; 13 nucleotides agree with TRBD2. With 4 bases clipped from V and 3 bases from J, the junction kept 12 bases outside the gene matches. This CDR3 is 19 amino acids long. CDR1 and CDR2 (germline): MNHGY, SVAAGI. CDR3 in DNA: TGTGCCAGCAGTTGGGGCGGGACTAGCGGGACTACCGTCTACAATGAGCAGTTCTTC. This gives the protein CASSWGGTSGTTVYNEQFF.